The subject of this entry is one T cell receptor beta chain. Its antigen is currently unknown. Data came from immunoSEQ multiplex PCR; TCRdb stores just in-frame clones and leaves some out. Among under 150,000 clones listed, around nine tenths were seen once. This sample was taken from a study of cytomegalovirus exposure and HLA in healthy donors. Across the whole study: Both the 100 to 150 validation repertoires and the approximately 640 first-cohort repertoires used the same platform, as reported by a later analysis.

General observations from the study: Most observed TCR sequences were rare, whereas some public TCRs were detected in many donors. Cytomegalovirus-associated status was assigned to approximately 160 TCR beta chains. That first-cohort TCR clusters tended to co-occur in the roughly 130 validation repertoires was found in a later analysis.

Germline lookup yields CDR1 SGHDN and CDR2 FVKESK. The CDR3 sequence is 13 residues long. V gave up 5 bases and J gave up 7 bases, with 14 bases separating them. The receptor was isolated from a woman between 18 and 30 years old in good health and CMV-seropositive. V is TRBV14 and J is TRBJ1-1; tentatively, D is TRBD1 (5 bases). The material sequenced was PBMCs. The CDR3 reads CASSIVDRLEAFF. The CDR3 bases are TGTGCCAGCAGCATCGTCGACAGACTTGAAGCTTTCTTT.